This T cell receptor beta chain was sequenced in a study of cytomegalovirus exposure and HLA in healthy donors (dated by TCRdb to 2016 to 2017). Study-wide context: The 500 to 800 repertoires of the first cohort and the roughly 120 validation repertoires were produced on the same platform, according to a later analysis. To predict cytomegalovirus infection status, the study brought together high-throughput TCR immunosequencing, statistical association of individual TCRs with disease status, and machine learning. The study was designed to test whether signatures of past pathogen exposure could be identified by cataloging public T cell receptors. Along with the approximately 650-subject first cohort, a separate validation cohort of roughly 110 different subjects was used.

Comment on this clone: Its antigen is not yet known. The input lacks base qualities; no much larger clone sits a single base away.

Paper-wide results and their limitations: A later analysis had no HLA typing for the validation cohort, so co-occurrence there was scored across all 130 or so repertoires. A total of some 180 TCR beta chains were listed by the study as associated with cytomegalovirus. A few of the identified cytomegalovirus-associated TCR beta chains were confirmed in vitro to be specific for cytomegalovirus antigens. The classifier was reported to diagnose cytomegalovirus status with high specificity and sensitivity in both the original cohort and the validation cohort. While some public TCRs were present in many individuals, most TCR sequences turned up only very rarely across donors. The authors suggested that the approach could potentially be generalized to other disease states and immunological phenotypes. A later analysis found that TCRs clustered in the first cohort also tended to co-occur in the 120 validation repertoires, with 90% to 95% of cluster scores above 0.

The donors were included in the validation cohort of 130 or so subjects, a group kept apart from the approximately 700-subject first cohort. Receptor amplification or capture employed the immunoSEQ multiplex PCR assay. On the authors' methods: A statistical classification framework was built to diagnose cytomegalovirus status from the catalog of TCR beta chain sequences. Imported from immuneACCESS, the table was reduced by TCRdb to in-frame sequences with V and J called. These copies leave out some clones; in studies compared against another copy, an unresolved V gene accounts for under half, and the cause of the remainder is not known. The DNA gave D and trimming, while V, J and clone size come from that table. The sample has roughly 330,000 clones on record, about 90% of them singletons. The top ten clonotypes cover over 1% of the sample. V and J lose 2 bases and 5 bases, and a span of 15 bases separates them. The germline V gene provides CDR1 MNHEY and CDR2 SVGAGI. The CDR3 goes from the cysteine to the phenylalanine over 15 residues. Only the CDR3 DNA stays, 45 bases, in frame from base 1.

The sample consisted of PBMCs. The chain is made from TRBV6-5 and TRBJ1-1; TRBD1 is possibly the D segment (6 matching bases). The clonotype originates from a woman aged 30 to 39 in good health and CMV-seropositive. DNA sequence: TGTGCCAGCAGTTACACCAGGGGATTAGGTACTGAAGCTTTCTTT. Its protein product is CASSYTRGLGTEAFF.